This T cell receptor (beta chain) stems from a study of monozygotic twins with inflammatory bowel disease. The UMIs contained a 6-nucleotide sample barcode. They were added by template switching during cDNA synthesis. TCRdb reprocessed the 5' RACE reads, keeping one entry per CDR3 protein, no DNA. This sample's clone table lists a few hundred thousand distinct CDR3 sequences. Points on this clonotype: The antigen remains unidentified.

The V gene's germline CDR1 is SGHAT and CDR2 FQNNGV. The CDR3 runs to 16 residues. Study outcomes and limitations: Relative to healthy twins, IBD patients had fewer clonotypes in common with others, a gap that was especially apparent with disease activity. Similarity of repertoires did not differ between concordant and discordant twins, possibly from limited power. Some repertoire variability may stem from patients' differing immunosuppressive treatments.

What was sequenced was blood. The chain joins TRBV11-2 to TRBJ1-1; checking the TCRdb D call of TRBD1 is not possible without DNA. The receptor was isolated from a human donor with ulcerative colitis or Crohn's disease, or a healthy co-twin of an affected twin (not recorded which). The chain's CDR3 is CASSSPDRGPFTEAFF.